This entry describes one T cell receptor (beta chain). These data originate in a study of cytomegalovirus exposure and HLA in healthy donors. Trimming pared 0 bases from V and 6 bases from J, leaving 16 bases between. This CDR3 comprises 15 residues. Germline CDR1 reads SGHRS; CDR2 reads YFSETQ. Clones were sequenced by immunoSEQ multiplex PCR, and TCRdb holds only the in-frame ones, with some missing. The sample includes approximately 160,000 clones, roughly nine tenths of them seen just once. This receptor was taken from a woman under 30 in good health and CMV-seropositive. The source material was PBMCs. This sequence joins TRBV5-1 and TRBJ2-7; tentatively, D is TRBD1 (5 bases). In nucleotides, the CDR3 is TGCGCCAGCAGCTTGGCCCAAGGGGCCTTCGGCGAGCAGTACTTC. Amino acids: CASSLAQGAFGEQYF.